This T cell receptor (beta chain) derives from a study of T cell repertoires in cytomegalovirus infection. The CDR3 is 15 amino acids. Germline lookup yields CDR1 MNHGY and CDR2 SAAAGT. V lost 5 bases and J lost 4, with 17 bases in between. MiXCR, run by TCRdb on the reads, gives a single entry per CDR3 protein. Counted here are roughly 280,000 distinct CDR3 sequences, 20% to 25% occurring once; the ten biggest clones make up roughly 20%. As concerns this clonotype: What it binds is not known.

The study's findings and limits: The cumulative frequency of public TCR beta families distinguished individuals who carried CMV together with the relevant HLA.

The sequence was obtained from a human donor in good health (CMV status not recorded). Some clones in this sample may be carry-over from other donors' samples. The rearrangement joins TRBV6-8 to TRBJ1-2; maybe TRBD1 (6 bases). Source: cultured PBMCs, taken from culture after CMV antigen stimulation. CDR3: CASSVHGGRSYGYTF. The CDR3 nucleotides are TGTGCCAGCAGTGTTCATGGGGGGCGAAGCTATGGCTACACCTTC.